This is a list of T cell receptor beta chains from one sample in a study of blood T cell repertoires in COVID-19. Here immunoSEQ multiplex PCR was the method, and the copy in TCRdb shows in-frame clones only, minus some. The sample has fewer than 100,000 clones; 90% to 95% are singletons. Source material: peripheral blood. The source is a woman aged 45-65 years in a cohort sampled during active COVID-19. Both conserved end residues are part of each CDR3. A D gene is named only where the DNA matches it firmly. Size tells how often a clone was seen (once, few, many) or the class of an expanded clone, and some rows leave it out.

j_call v_call clone_size d_call cdr3_nt cdr3_aa
TRBJ1-1 TRBV10-1 . . TGCGCCAGCAGCCCCGGCAACGGAGTGACTGAAGCTTTCTTT CASSPGNGVTEAFF
TRBJ2-1 TRBV2 . . TGTGCCAGCAGTAAGAGATGGGGGCGAGATGAGCAGTTCTTC CASSKRWGRDEQFF
TRBJ2-3 TRBV15 . TRBD2 TGTGCCACCAGCCCCGGACTAGCGTCAGATACGCAGTATTTT CATSPGLASDTQYF
TRBJ2-1 TRBV11-2 . . TGTGCCAGCAGCGCCCAGGGGCTAGACTACAATGAGCAGTTCTTC CASSAQGLDYNEQFF
TRBJ2-5 TRBV7-6 . TRBD2 TGTGCCAGCAGTCTAGCGGTTGAGACCCAGTACTTC CASSLAVETQYF
TRBJ1-2 TRBV7-9 . . TGTGCCAGCAGCTTAGGACAGCTCCCAAGCTACACCTTC CASSLGQLPSYTF
TRBJ1-1 TRBV11-2 . . TGTGCCAGCAGCCTCAGGGGCCCCACGGGCGCTTTCTTT CASSLRGPTGAFF
TRBJ1-2 TRBV27 . . TGTGCCAGCAGACAAGCCGGGGGGGGCCATGGCTACACCTTC CASRQAGGGHGYTF
TRBJ2-1 TRBV18 . TRBD2 TGTGCCAGCTCACCAAGGAGCGGGGGGGAAGGGGATGAGCAGTTCTTC CASSPRSGGEGDEQFF
TRBJ1-2 TRBV28 . TRBD1 TGTGCCAGCAGTTTGGGGACAGGGGTCAGCTATGGCTACACCTTC CASSLGTGVSYGYTF
TRBJ2-2 TRBV7-8 few TRBD1 TGTGCCAGCAGCCCACTTCGGACAGGGATAGTCGGAACCGGGGAGCTGTTTTTT CASSPLRTGIVGTGELFF
TRBJ1-2 TRBV4-1 . . TGCGCCAGCAGCCAAGACGGGGGGACCAACTATGGCTACACCTTC CASSQDGGTNYGYTF
TRBJ1-5 TRBV19 once TRBD1 TGTGCCAGTGGGGGCGGACAGGGTGGTCCCCAGCATTTT CASGGGQGGPQHF
TRBJ2-1 TRBV2 once TRBD1 TGTGCCAGCAGTGAAATTCTGGGACAGGCCCGCTTGATATACAATGAGCAGTTCTTC CASSEILGQARLIYNEQFF
TRBJ2-1 TRBV7-9 . TRBD1 TGTGCCAGCAGCTTAGAGGTGACAGGGGTATGGAATGAGCAGTTCTTC CASSLEVTGVWNEQFF
TRBJ1-4 TRBV4-2 . . TGTGCCAGCAGCCAAGTTTCCGGACAGACGAATGAAAAACTGTTTTTT CASSQVSGQTNEKLFF